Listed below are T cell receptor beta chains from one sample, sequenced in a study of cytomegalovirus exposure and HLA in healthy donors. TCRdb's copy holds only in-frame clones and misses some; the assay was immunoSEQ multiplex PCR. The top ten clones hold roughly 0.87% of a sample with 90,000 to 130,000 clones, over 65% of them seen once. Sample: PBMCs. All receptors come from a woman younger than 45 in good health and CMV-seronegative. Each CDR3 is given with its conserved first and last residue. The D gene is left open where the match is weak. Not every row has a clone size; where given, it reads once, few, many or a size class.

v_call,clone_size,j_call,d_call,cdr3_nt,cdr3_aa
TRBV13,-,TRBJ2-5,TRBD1,TGTGCCAGCAGCTTCGACAGGGGGCCAGAGACCCAGTACTTC,CASSFDRGPETQYF
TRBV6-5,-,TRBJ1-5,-,TGTGCCAGCAGTTACTCGATCGCACCCACCGGGCCCCAGCATTTT,CASSYSIAPTGPQHF
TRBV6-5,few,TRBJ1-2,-,TGTGCCAGCAGTTCCGCCCGGGATAACAACTATGGCTACACCTTC,CASSSARDNNYGYTF
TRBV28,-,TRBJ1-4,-,TGTGCCAGCAGTTTTATTTCCAGGTATACTAATGAAAAACTGTTTTTT,CASSFISRYTNEKLFF
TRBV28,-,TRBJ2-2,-,TGTGCCAGCAGTGTCGGGAGTAAGGACACCGGGGAGCTGTTTTTT,CASSVGSKDTGELFF
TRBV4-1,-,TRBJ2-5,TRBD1,TGCGCCAGCAGCCAAGAGCCGGGACAGGGGTACGAGACCCAGTACTTC,CASSQEPGQGYETQYF
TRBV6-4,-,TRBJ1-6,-,TGTGCCAGCAGTGAAGGGCAGGGGAATTCACCCCTCCACTTT,CASSEGQGNSPLHF
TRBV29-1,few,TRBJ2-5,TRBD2,TGCAGCTTGAGGGAGGGGCGTGAGACCCAGTACTTC,CSLREGRETQYF
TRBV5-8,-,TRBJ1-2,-,TGTGCCAGCAGCTTGTATAGTAACTATGGCTACACCTTC,CASSLYSNYGYTF
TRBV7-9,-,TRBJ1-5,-,TGTTCCAGCAGCTTAGAGACAGCGAATCAGCCCCAGCATTTT,CSSSLETANQPQHF
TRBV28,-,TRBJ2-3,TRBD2,TGTGCCAGCGGGGGCGGGGGGGCGAGCACAGATACGCAGTATTTT,CASGGGGASTDTQYF
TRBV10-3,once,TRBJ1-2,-,TGTGCCACCCGGGAAAGGTCTAACTATGGCTACACCTTC,CATRERSNYGYTF
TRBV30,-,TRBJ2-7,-,TGTGCCTGGAGTGTTAAAAGGCAGTCGACTCTCTACGAGCAGTACTTC,CAWSVKRQSTLYEQYF
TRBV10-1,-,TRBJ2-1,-,TGCGCCAGCAGTCCAGGGACTCCCGTGGAGGATGAGCAGTTCTTC,CASSPGTPVEDEQFF
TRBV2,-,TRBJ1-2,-,TGTGCCAGCAGTGAGGACAAAGCCCGCTACACCTTC,CASSEDKARYTF
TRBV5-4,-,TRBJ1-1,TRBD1,TGTGCCAGCAGCTTGGAGTGGACAGGGGAAGGCAAGGCTTTCTTT,CASSLEWTGEGKAFF
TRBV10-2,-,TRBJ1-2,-,TGCGCCAGCAGGGACCCGGGGGTTAACTATGGCTACACCTTC,CASRDPGVNYGYTF
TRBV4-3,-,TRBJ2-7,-,TGCGCCAGCAGCCAAGACAGTTCACAGTCCTACGAGCAGTACTTC,CASSQDSSQSYEQYF
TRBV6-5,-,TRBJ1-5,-,TGTGCCAGCAGTACAGGGAACAATCAGCCCCAGCATTTT,CASSTGNNQPQHF
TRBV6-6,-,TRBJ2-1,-,TGTGCCAGCCGTCAAAGTAGTATCGATGAGCAGTTCTTC,CASRQSSIDEQFF